This T cell receptor beta chain appears in the sequencing data of a study of T cell responses to AZD1222 COVID-19 vaccine (dated by TCRdb to about 2021). Some background on the complete study: AZD1222 recipients whose second dose came at about 4 weeks and those whose second dose came at about 12 weeks were combined into one group, since spike-specific TCR depth and breadth did not differ between the two schedules. A total of 233 trial participants underwent TCR sequencing, of whom around 210 had received two doses of AZD1222 and roughly 26 had received two doses of the MenACWY control vaccine. Trial participants were enrolled into age subgroups of 18-55, 56-69 and 70-plus years, which contained around 150, 29 and 61 TCR-sequenced participants, respectively.

As concerns this clone: Its binding antigen is unknown. No much larger clone exists at a distance of one base, and base qualities are not known.

The sample's time point label, in plain terms: baseline before first vaccination. Samples from vaccinated people were obtained from the UK trials COV001 and COV002, which included a single-blind randomized controlled phase 2/3 trial of AZD1222 (ChAdOx1 nCoV-19) in healthy adults. For TCRbeta chain sequencing, PBMC samples from trial participants were taken at day 0 and at day 28 after the second dose. The CDR3 regions of human TCRbeta chains were subjected to immunosequencing. The paper's data handling went like this. Repertoire TCRs were checked for matches against a reference library of SARS-CoV-2-specific TCRs that had been generated using the MIRA antigen-specificity platform. Breadth was defined as the fraction of unique TCRs that were SARS-CoV-2-associated. Depth was defined as the fraction of total T cells that were SARS-CoV-2-associated. Using the MIRA data, each spike-specific TCR was assigned both to the spike region to which the TCR was reactive and to a CD4 or CD8 class. Log10-transformed breadth and depth values were compared by one-way ANOVA with Sidak's multiple comparisons tests. Sourced from immuneACCESS, this table was stored by TCRdb with only in-frame sequences that have V and J called. A share of the clones is absent; for the studies checked, an unresolved V gene accounts for under half, and the remainder has no known explanation. From that table come the V and J calls and clone size; the DNA was used to work out D and trimming. The sample has approximately 100,000 clones on record, 90% of them singletons. The ten largest clonotypes hold around 4.8% of the sample.

Taken from the germline V gene (reference sequence), the CDR1 and CDR2 loops are MNHEY and SMNVEV. After removal of 6 bases from V and 2 bases from J, the junction retains 8 bases not matched to a gene. The CDR3 covers 16 residues, taking in both the cysteine and the phenylalanine. Of all the DNA, just the CDR3 is kept, 48 bases in frame from base 1. General conclusions and limits of the study: A significant rise in spike-specific TCR breadth and depth was observed after two AZD1222 doses relative to day 0 and relative to MenACWY recipients. Reportedly, close to half of the unique spike-specific TCRs recognized epitopes lying outside the regions that are mutated in the B.1.351 and B.1.1.7 variants. Because no samples from the day 14 peak response were available, repertoires could be characterized only after the peak T cell response. The vaccine-associated CD4 TCRs covered the entire spike protein, and the dominant responses fell in regions 160-218 and 743-854. Most participants were white British and females outnumbered males, and the authors suggested that clonal diversity may have been underestimated. The 56-69-year group was small, and its depth increase did not reach significance, likely because of low power. Conclusions about previously exposed vaccinees are limited because only five to seven AZD1222 recipients were SARS-CoV-2 seropositive at baseline.

The clonotype originates from an adult in good health. Recombination linked TRBV27 to TRBJ1-4, with 8 central nucleotides matching TRBD1. The input for sequencing was peripheral blood, taken on day 0 of AZD1222 vaccination. CDR3 sequence: CASRPDGQGTNEKLFF. Read as DNA, the sequence is TGTGCCAGCAGACCAGATGGACAGGGTACTAATGAAAAACTGTTTTTT.